What follows are 9 T cell receptor beta chains derived from one specimen sequenced in a study of T cell responses to AZD1222 COVID-19 vaccine. Generated by immunoSEQ multiplex PCR, the TCRdb table keeps only in-frame clones and is missing some. The sample shows 95,000 to 100,000 clones, around 84% of them seen only once. The sample in question was peripheral blood, obtained 28 days after the second AZD1222 dose. These receptors were taken from an adult who received the AZD1222 COVID-19 vaccine.

The chain joins TRBV12-3 or TRBV12-4 to TRBJ1-1, with 9 positions matching TRBD1. The CDR3 runs to 13 residues. V dropped 5 bases and J dropped 5; count of bases not matched to a gene: 3. DNA for the CDR3: TGTGCCAGCAGTGAACAGGGGGCTACTGAAGCTTTCTTT. Residues: CASSEQGATEAFF.

The rearrangement joins TRBV7-2 to TRBJ2-1; D ambiguous. This CDR3 has 14 amino acids. Trimming shortened V by 4 bases and J by 7 bases, and 14 bases separated the two germline ends. The germline V gene encodes CDR1 SGHTA and CDR2 FQGNSA. The CDR3 region is CASSSLLVSNEQFF. The DNA for the CDR3 is TGTGCCAGCAGCTCCCTTCTAGTGTCGAATGAGCAGTTCTTC.

This clone was seen a handful of times. The chain uses TRBV12-3 or TRBV12-4 and TRBJ2-2; D may be TRBD2 (5 bases). This CDR3 spans 11 amino acids. The ends were cut back, 7 bases at V and 6 bases at J, with 6 bases in the middle. In DNA, the CDR3 is TGTGCCAGCATGAGGGCCGGGGAGCTGTTTTTT. Amino acids: CASMRAGELFF.

The chain has TRBV10-2 and TRBJ2-7, with 10 nucleotides matching TRBD2. Germline CDR1 and CDR2: WSHSY and SAAADI. V was pared by 5 bases and J by 1 base, with 5 bases of the junction left unmatched. The CDR3 is made up of 15 amino acids. The CDR3 is CASSPTSGVSYEQYF. CDR3 DNA: TGCGCCAGCAGTCCCACTAGCGGGGTTTCCTACGAGCAGTACTTC.

The V gene is TRBV15, the J gene TRBJ1-4; D remains unclear. With 1 base removed from V and 4 bases from J, the gap between germline ends came to 4 bases. The CDR3 consists of 13 residues. Germline V gene sequence: CDR1 LNHNV, CDR2 YYDKDF (reference sequence). The CDR3: CATSRGDNEKLFF. CDR3 nucleotide sequence: TGTGCCACCAGCAGAGGGGATAATGAAAAACTGTTTTTT.

The V and J genes are TRBV5-6 and TRBJ1-5; no definite D call. CDR3 length equals 13 residues. Trimming took 2 bases from V and 3 from J, leaving 6 bases between them. Germline values: CDR1 SGHDT, CDR2 YYEEEE. CDR3 region: CASSFSPNQPQHF. The CDR3, as DNA: TGTGCCAGCAGCTTCTCCCCCAATCAGCCCCAGCATTTT.

This sequence joins TRBV9 and TRBJ2-1, with 10 nucleotides matching TRBD2. This CDR3 is built from 15 residues. Unmatched junction bases numbered 6, after V lost 3 bases and J lost 6 bases. The germline V gene encodes CDR1 SGDLS and CDR2 YYNGEE. The CDR3 reads CASSESGGGSNEQFF. CDR3 DNA sequence: TGTGCCAGCAGCGAGAGCGGGGGGGGTTCCAATGAGCAGTTCTTC.

Comment on this clone: Mismatch with germline at one junction end may stem from a read error. This chain connects TRBV4-1 to TRBJ1-2, with 10 positions matching TRBD1. CDR1 MGHRA and CDR2 YSYEKL come from the germline V gene. The CDR3 consists of 16 residues. Here the CDR3 reads CASSQPGTGESYGYTF. CDR3 nucleotide sequence: TGCGCCAGCAGCCAACCCGGGACAGGGGAAAGCTATGGCTATACCTTC.

V usage is TRBV12-5 and J usage is TRBJ2-2; D is possibly TRBD1 or TRBD2 (5 bases each). CDR3 length equals 14 residues. CDR1 is LGHNT and CDR2 is FRNRAP in the germline V gene. The V gene lost 8 bases and the J gene lost 2 bases, with 12 bases spanning the gap. Here the CDR3 reads CASFGAYNTGELFF. In DNA form, the CDR3 reads TGTGCTAGTTTCGGGGCCTACAACACCGGGGAGCTGTTTTTT.